The following is a T cell receptor (beta chain) sequence with its context. Its antigen is as yet unknown. The CDR3 covers 15 residues. The V gene's germline CDR1 is MNHNY and CDR2 SVGAGI (reference sequence). The V gene lost 0 bases and the J gene lost 1 base, with 9 bases spanning the gap. Only in-frame clones appear in the TCRdb table, and some are missing; sequencing was by immunoSEQ multiplex PCR. In the table there are 100,000 to 150,000 clones, more than 85% of which are singletons. This record comes from a study of OX40 agonist ivuxolimab in advanced cancers. The wider study: At 0.01 to 10 mg/kg, ivuxolimab was administered intravenously to patients every 2 weeks.

Regarding the study as a whole: Near-lowest levels of clonal expansion characterized partial responders at 0.1-3.0 mg/kg.

The specimen comprised CD4+ or CD8+ T cells sorted from blood, sampled in a trial of the OX40 agonist ivuxolimab. This chain connects TRBV6-6 to TRBJ1-1; no firm D call. The sequence was collected from an adult with an advanced solid tumor such as melanoma, head and neck, liver or kidney cancer. The CDR3 loop reads CASSYSAQGNTEAFF. CDR3 DNA: TGTGCCAGCAGTTACTCGGCGCAAGGGAACACTGAAGCTTTCTTT.